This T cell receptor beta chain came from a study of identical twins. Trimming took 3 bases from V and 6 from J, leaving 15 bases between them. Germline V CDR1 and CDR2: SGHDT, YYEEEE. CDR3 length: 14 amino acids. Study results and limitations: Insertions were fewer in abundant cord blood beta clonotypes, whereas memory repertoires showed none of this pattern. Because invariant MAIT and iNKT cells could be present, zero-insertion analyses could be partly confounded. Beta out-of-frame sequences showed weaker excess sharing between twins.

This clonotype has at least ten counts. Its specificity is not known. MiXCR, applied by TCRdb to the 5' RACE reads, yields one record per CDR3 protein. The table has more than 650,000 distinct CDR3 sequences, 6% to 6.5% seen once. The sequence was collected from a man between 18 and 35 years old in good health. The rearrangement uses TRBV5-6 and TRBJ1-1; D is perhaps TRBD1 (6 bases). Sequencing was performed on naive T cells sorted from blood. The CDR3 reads CASSSWGGHPEAFF. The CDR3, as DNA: TGTGCCAGCAGCTCTTGGGGGGGGCACCCTGAAGCTTTCTTT.